Below, 27 T cell receptor beta chains from the same sample are listed, as sequenced in a study of PD-1 blockade in classical Hodgkin lymphoma. Clones were sequenced by immunoSEQ multiplex PCR, and TCRdb holds only the in-frame ones, with some missing. The data contain 25,000 to 30,000 clones, around 90% of them seen just once; the ten biggest clones take up roughly 0.35%. The time point: newly diagnosed, previously untreated cHL patient sample. Thawed PBMCs yielded CD4+ T cells through magnetic negative selection. Input material: CD4+ T cells from blood. Receptors were obtained from a human donor with classical Hodgkin lymphoma.

The chain has TRBV19 and TRBJ2-1; D is uncertain. Trimming took 1 base from V and 0 from J, leaving 7 bases between them. From germline, CDR1 is LNHDA and CDR2 SQIVND (reference sequence). The CDR3 extends over 15 amino acids. This CDR3 reads CASSIVRSSYNEQFF. CDR3 in DNA: TGTGCCAGTAGTATAGTGAGGAGCTCCTACAATGAGCAGTTCTTC.

The J gene is TRBJ2-3, the V gene TRBV5-4; possible D gene TRBD2, 6 bases. Germline V lookup: CDR1 SGHNT, CDR2 YYREEE (reference sequence). The V gene lost 4 bases and the J gene lost 6 bases, with 9 bases spanning the gap. The CDR3 extends over 12 amino acids. This CDR3 is CASSPAGDTQYF. The CDR3, as DNA: TGTGCCAGCAGCCCGGCGGGGGATACGCAGTATTTT.

The rearrangement joins TRBV11-3 to TRBJ2-1; 8 bases agree with TRBD2. Germline CDR1 reads SGHNT; CDR2 reads YENEEA. V shed 1 base, J shed 9 bases, and the junction held 8 bases outside the gene matches. The CDR3 loop spans 15 amino acids. DNA for the CDR3: TGTGCCAGCAGCTTAGTAAGCGGGAGTACTGCTGAGCAGTTCTTC. This sequence encodes CASSLVSGSTAEQFF.

This chain connects TRBV15 to TRBJ1-2; TRBD1 matches 8 bases. The CDR3 has 16 amino acids. Germline V gene data show CDR1 as LNHNV and CDR2 as YYDKDF (reference sequence). Trimming removed 0 bases from V and 5 bases from J; junction bases left unmatched: 8. The DNA for the CDR3 is TGTGCCACCAGCAGAGATATCTCAGGGGGCGGATATGGCTACACCTTC. As protein: CATSRDISGGGYGYTF.

V and J are TRBV6-5 and TRBJ1-4, with D possibly being TRBD1 (6 bases). CDR1 is MNHEY and CDR2 is SVGAGI in the germline V gene. The length of the CDR3 is 16 residues. V lost 4 bases, J lost 0 bases, and 12 bases lay in between. CDR3 region: CASSWGAATTNEKLFF. As DNA, the CDR3 is TGTGCCAGCAGTTGGGGGGCAGCCACAACTAATGAAAAACTGTTTTTT.

The chain couples TRBV28 to TRBJ2-4, with D possibly being TRBD2 (6 bases). This CDR3 is 13 amino acids long. V dropped 9 bases and J dropped 5 bases, with 14 bases sitting between them. Germline assignment: CDR1 MDHEN and CDR2 SYDVKM. CDR3 loop: CASAGTGQNIQYF. As DNA, the CDR3 is TGTGCCAGTGCCGGGACTGGTCAAAACATTCAGTACTTC.

A note on this clone: Compared with germline, one end of the junction differs, possibly owing to a read error. This chain connects TRBV7-6 to TRBJ2-3; 15 bases line up with TRBD2. Germline CDR1 reads SGHVS; CDR2 reads FNYEAQ. The CDR3 runs 15 residues. The CDR3 region is CASSPPGLAGGRAHF. CDR3 sequence (DNA): TGTGCCAGCAGCCCTCCGGGACTAGCGGGAGGCCGAGCCCATTTT. Looking up the rest from reference TRBV7-6 and TRBJ2-3 gives the full variable domain: GAGVSQSPRYKVTKRGQDVALRCDPISGHVSLYWYRQALGQGPEFLTYFNYEAQQDKSGLPNDRFSAERPEGSISTLTIQRTEQRDSAMYRCASSPPGLAGGRAHFGPGTRLTVL.

The chain recombines TRBV30 with TRBJ2-2, with TRBD2 matching over 8 bases. The V and J ends lost 0 bases and 4 bases, in that order; junction bases with no gene match: 7. Per germline, CDR1 GTSNPN and CDR2 SVGIG (reference sequence). The CDR3 is 16 amino acids. CDR3 coding DNA: TGTGCCTGGAGTGTACTTAACGGGAGGGCCACCGGGGAGCTGTTTTTT. As protein: CAWSVLNGRATGELFF.

The J gene is TRBJ2-3, the V gene TRBV5-5; either TRBD1 or TRBD2 may fit D (5 bases each). V was trimmed by 3 bases and J by 5 bases, leaving 7 bases between them. This CDR3 spans 12 amino acids. Germline CDR1 and CDR2: SGHKS and YYEKEE (reference sequence). The CDR3 DNA reads TGTGCCAGCAGCTGGGGGTTAGATACGCAGTATTTT. It specifies CASSWGLDTQYF.

This chain links TRBV5-1 with TRBJ2-7, with TRBD2 identical over 12 bases. The CDR3 has 18 amino acids. In germline, CDR1 is SGHRS, CDR2 YFSETQ. V was clipped by 4 bases and J by 4 bases; unmatched bases: 15. The CDR3: CASSLRDPRLAGAYEQYF. As DNA, the CDR3 is TGCGCCAGCAGCCTCCGGGACCCAAGACTAGCGGGAGCTTACGAGCAGTACTTC.

The chain has TRBV28 and TRBJ2-3; 8 bases are a match to TRBD1. There are 15 residues in the CDR3. Germline-derived CDR1 and CDR2 are MDHEN and SYDVKM. Trimming removed 2 bases from V and 1 base from J; junction bases left unmatched: 2. CDR3 DNA sequence: TGTGCCAGCAGTTTACTGACAGGGGGCACAGATACGCAGTATTTT. Its translation: CASSLLTGGTDTQYF.

The chain has TRBV27 and TRBJ1-1; D remains unclear. Germline values: CDR1 MNHEY, CDR2 SMNVEV (reference sequence). The CDR3 has 16 residues. V lost 0 bases and J 5 bases, leaving 16 bases between the germline ends. The DNA for the CDR3 is TGTGCCAGCAGTTTATCGGCTGTTCGGGGTGGGACTGAAGCTTTCTTT. It codes for CASSLSAVRGGTEAFF.

The chain is built from TRBV28 and TRBJ1-1, with D unclear. With 5 bases removed from V and 0 bases from J, the gap between germline ends came to 31 bases. The germline V gene has CDR1 MDHEN and CDR2 SYDVKM. This CDR3 spans 21 amino acids. In DNA, the CDR3 is TGTGCCAGCAGTACAACCGACACGAAGCGTCTAAGCCGACCCCTGAACACTGAAGCTTTCTTT. This encodes CASSTTDTKRLSRPLNTEAFF.

The rearrangement links TRBV2 to TRBJ2-2; D not resolved. V was pared by 2 bases and J by 5 bases, with 9 bases between. CDR3 size: 14 residues. Germline V gene data show CDR1 as SNHLY and CDR2 as FYNNEI. The CDR3 DNA follows: TGTGCCAGCAGTGAACTGGCGGAGACCGGGGAGCTGTTTTTT. As protein: CASSELAETGELFF.

This chain uses TRBV4-1 with TRBJ2-3; D not certain. V was trimmed by 0 bases and J by 2 bases, leaving 9 bases between them. CDR1 and CDR2 from the germline V gene are MGHRA and YSYEKL. This CDR3 spans 15 amino acids. CDR3 in DNA: TGCGCCAGCAGCCAAGAGTGGGTATCCACAGATACGCAGTATTTT. This encodes CASSQEWVSTDTQYF.

The chain uses TRBV27 and TRBJ2-1; 12 bases align to TRBD2. The germline gives CDR1 MNHEY, CDR2 SMNVEV (reference sequence). This CDR3 comprises 15 residues. V gave up 2 bases and J gave up 7 bases; unmatched junction bases: 3. The CDR3 protein is CASSLLAGGLNEQFF. CDR3 sequence (DNA): TGTGCCAGCAGTTTACTAGCGGGAGGGCTAAATGAGCAGTTCTTC.

This chain links TRBV11-3 with TRBJ2-3; 8 nucleotides align to TRBD1. The CDR3 totals 14 residues. J gave up 6 bases and V 5 bases, and 7 bases lay outside the gene matches. Germline V lookup: CDR1 SGHNT, CDR2 YENEEA. The CDR3, as DNA: TGTGCCAGCAGCAAGACAGGGGCTTGGGATACGCAGTATTTT. It translates to CASSKTGAWDTQYF.

The CDR3 region is CASSGRQGDRMDSQPQHF. The CDR3 bases are TGTGCCAGCAGTGGGCGACAGGGGGATCGGATGGATAGTCAGCCCCAGCATTTT. V usage is TRBV6-1 and J usage is TRBJ1-5; 9 nucleotides align to TRBD1. V shed 4 bases, J shed 6 bases, and the junction held 16 bases outside the gene matches. CDR3 length equals 18 residues. Germline-derived CDR1 and CDR2 are MNHNS and SASEGT.

The chain uses TRBV2 and TRBJ1-2; 7 bases agree with TRBD1. The CDR3 is 15 residues long. Germline CDR1 is SNHLY and CDR2 is FYNNEI. V lost 4 bases and J lost 4; bases outside the gene matches: 9. The CDR3 DNA reads as TGTGCCAGCAGTGCGGAGGGGGCGCGGGTCTATGGCTACACCTTC. Residues: CASSAEGARVYGYTF.

The rearrangement uses TRBV2 and TRBJ2-1; 8 nucleotides match TRBD2. This CDR3 region has 14 residues. J was trimmed by 7 bases and V by 3 bases; bases with no gene match: 5. The V gene's germline CDR1 is SNHLY and CDR2 FYNNEI. For the CDR3, the DNA is TGTGCCAGCAGTGATTCGAGCGGGAGAAATGAGCAGTTCTTC. Its translation is CASSDSSGRNEQFF.

This chain connects TRBV19 to TRBJ1-5, with 9 nucleotides matching TRBD1. The CDR3 loop spans 17 amino acids. Germline V CDR1 and CDR2: LNHDA, SQIVND (reference sequence). J was trimmed by 3 bases and V by 5 bases; bases with no gene match: 11. The CDR3 region has the DNA TGTGCCAGTAGTGGAAGGACAGGGGCCGCCTTCAATCAGCCCCAGCATTTT. Its translation is CASSGRTGAAFNQPQHF.

The V gene is TRBV14, the J gene TRBJ2-2; tentatively, D is TRBD1 or TRBD2 (5 bases each). Trimming removed 1 base at V and 1 base at J, with 7 bases between. There are 15 residues in the CDR3. Germline V lookup: CDR1 SGHDN, CDR2 FVKESK. Here the CDR3 reads CASSQVGGNTGELFF. CDR3 nucleotides: TGTGCCAGCAGCCAAGTTGGGGGGAACACCGGGGAGCTGTTTTTT.

This chain links TRBV18 with TRBJ2-2; 13 bases map to TRBD2. Germline values: CDR1 KGHSH, CDR2 LQKENI. The CDR3 sequence is 17 residues long. V dropped 0 bases and J dropped 5; count of bases not matched to a gene: 3. The CDR3 is CASSPPGLAGQTGELFF. The CDR3 DNA is TGTGCCAGCTCACCACCGGGACTAGCGGGACAAACCGGGGAGCTGTTTTTT. The full variable domain, in which reference TRBV18 and TRBJ2-2 provide the parts outside the CDR3, is NAGVMQNPRHLVRRRGQEARLRCSPMKGHSHVYWYRQLPEEGLKFMVYLQKENIIDESGMPKERFSAEFPKEGPSILRIQQVVRGDSAAYFCASSPPGLAGQTGELFFGEGSRLTVL.

The rearrangement joins TRBV6-1 to TRBJ2-2; possible D gene TRBD1, 6 bases. The CDR3 is 15 residues long. With 4 bases removed from V and 4 bases from J, the gap between germline ends came to 13 bases. CDR1 is MNHNS and CDR2 is SASEGT in the germline V gene. The CDR3 nucleotides are TGTGCCAGCAGTGCCCAAGCAGGGGTCACCGGGGAGCTGTTTTTT. Encoded protein: CASSAQAGVTGELFF.

V and J are TRBV7-9 and TRBJ1-4; the match to TRBD1 covers 7 bases. The ends lost 8 bases at V and 7 bases at J; junction bases unmatched: 7. Germline-derived CDR1 and CDR2 are SEHNR and FQNEAQ (reference sequence). The CDR3 totals 13 residues. CDR3 bases: TGTGCCAGCCTAGGAGGGGGCGGTGAAAAACTGTTTTTT. This encodes CASLGGGGEKLFF.

This chain uses TRBV28 with TRBJ1-4; tentative D call: TRBD1 (5 bases). The CDR3 totals 14 residues. Germline values: CDR1 MDHEN, CDR2 SYDVKM. V shed 2 bases and J shed 4 bases, with 8 bases lying between them. Here the CDR3 DNA reads TGTGCCAGCAGTTTACGACAGCGTAATGAAAAACTGTTTTTT. It encodes CASSLRQRNEKLFF.

The CDR3 loop reads CASTFYNEQFF. Here the CDR3 DNA reads TGTGCCAGCACCTTCTACAATGAGCAGTTCTTC. This sequence joins TRBV7-2 and TRBJ2-1; D is uncertain. The CDR3 runs to 11 residues. The V end was cut by 7 bases, the J end by 3 bases, with 4 bases between. The germline V gene has CDR1 SGHTA and CDR2 FQGNSA.